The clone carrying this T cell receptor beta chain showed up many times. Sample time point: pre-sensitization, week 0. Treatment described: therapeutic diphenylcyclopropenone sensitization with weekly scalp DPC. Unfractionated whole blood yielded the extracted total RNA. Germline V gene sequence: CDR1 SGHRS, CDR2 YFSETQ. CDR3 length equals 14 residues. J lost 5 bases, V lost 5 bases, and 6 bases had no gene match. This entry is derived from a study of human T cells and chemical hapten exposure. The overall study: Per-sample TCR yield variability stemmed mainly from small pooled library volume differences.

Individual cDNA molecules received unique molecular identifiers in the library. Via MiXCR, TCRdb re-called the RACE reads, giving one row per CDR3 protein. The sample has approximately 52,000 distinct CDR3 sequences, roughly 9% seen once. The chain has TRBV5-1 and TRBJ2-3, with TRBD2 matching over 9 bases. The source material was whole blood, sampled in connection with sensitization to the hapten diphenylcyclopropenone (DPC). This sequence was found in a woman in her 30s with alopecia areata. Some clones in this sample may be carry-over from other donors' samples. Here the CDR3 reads CASSTAGGVDTQYF. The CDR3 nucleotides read TGCGCCAGCAGTACAGCGGGGGGTGTAGATACGCAGTATTTT.